These 6 T cell receptor beta chains were sequenced from one sample in a study of neurological immune-mediated disorders. TCRdb used MiXCR to reprocess the 5' RACE reads, holding one entry per CDR3 protein. This sample yields just under 45,000 distinct CDR3 sequences, of which 20% to 25% are seen a single time; more than 4% belongs to the top ten. The sample's time point: technical triplicate 3. The specimen was PBMCs. These receptor sequences come from a man aged 55 to 69 with HTLV-1-associated myelopathy (HAM/TSP).

This clonotype was observed many times. This rearrangement joins TRBV29-1 to TRBJ1-2; D may be TRBD1 (5 bases). CDR3 length: 13 residues. V was clipped by 7 bases and J by 5 bases, with 17 bases between them. Germline CDR1 and CDR2: SQVTM and ANQGSEA. The CDR3 bases are TGCAGCGGTCGGGACGATTCAACGTATGGCTACACCTTC. Encoded protein: CSGRDDSTYGYTF.

Ten or more counts support this clonotype. V and J are TRBV20-1 and TRBJ2-3; no definite D call. Germline lookup yields CDR1 DFQATT and CDR2 SNEGSKA (reference sequence). The CDR3 length is 15 residues. Deletions cut 2 bases from V and 1 base from J, with 13 bases between. The CDR3 is CSARPGLSRTDTQYF. The CDR3 DNA reads as TGCAGTGCTAGACCCGGGCTATCCCGCACAGATACGCAGTATTTT.

The sample holds a few counts of this clonotype. This chain links TRBV5-1 with TRBJ2-2; 10 bases line up with TRBD2. Germline trimming cut 0 bases from V and 6 bases from J; bases unmatched to any gene: 2. The CDR3 has 15 amino acids. Germline V gene lookup returns CDR1 SGHRS and CDR2 YFSETQ. CDR3 in DNA: TGCGCCAGCAGCTTGGAAGGGACTAGCGCCGGGGAGCTGTTTTTT. Translation: CASSLEGTSAGELFF.

This clonotype came up many times. V gene TRBV7-8 combines with J gene TRBJ1-3; D uncertain. Germline V gives CDR1 SGHVS, CDR2 FQNEAQ. Deletions cut 5 bases from V and 3 bases from J, with 14 bases between. The CDR3 is made up of 15 amino acids. CDR3 loop: CASSPPLGLGNTIYF. CDR3 bases: TGTGCCAGCAGCCCGCCACTCGGACTTGGAAACACCATATATTTT.

This clonotype was recorded at least ten times. The rearrangement links TRBV20-1 to TRBJ1-1; D is unclear. The CDR3 runs to 14 residues. CDR1 DFQATT and CDR2 SNEGSKA come from the germline V gene (reference sequence). The V and J ends lost 0 bases and 5 bases respectively, with 13 bases between them. The CDR3 DNA sequence: TGCAGTGCTAGAGATTCTCGCGGGCGTACTGAAGCTTTCTTT. Translating gives CSARDSRGRTEAFF.

The V call is TRBV6-1, the J call TRBJ2-1; possibly TRBD2 for D (5 bases). Between the trimmed V and J ends, which lost 5 bases and 0 bases, there was a span of 11 bases. The CDR3 contains 15 residues. Per the germline V gene, CDR1 is MNHNS and CDR2 is SASEGT. The CDR3 DNA is TGTGCCAGCAGTTTAGAGGGCCTCTCCTACAATGAGCAGTTCTTC. It is translated as CASSLEGLSYNEQFF.